These T cell receptor beta chains were read from a single sample in a study of blood T cell repertoires in COVID-19. TCRdb's table, derived via immunoSEQ multiplex PCR, lists solely in-frame clones and lacks some. The sample has about 33,000 clones; about nine tenths are singletons. The sequenced sample was peripheral blood. These TCRs come from a woman older than 75 with active or convalescent COVID-19. CDR3s leave out the opening cysteine and the closing phenylalanine or tryptophan.

j_call v_call cdr3_length cdr3_aa
TRBJ2-2 TRBV27 19 ASSSRELSGLAGSGTGELF
TRBJ2-7 TRBV2 14 ATDRQGPTGSGEQY
TRBJ1-1 TRBV20-1 11 SASVSSNTEAF
TRBJ2-7 TRBV11-2 18 ASSLDLPSPRVRGSYEQY
TRBJ2-1 TRBV6-4 11 ASSGLAGREQF
TRBJ2-1 TRBV5-8 17 ASSLAGTGGGSSYNEQF
TRBJ1-5 TRBV18 17 ASSPLDLGLGYSNQPQH
TRBJ1-6 TRBV18 12 ASSPKEGTPPLH
TRBJ1-6 TRBV11-2 14 ASSLLRQINNSPLH
TRBJ1-4 TRBV12-3/TRBV12-4 10 ASSLGQPKLF
TRBJ2-4 TRBV19 14 ASSRSGTGTKNIQY
TRBJ1-2 TRBV28 12 ASSPQGFNYGYT
TRBJ2-6 TRBV10-3 13 AIPTGAYGANVLT
TRBJ1-2 TRBV7-9 12 ASSFGEGNYGYT
TRBJ1-5 TRBV9 12 ASSVGQGGQPQH
TRBJ1-6 TRBV5-4 15 ASSLVLRSSYNSPLH
TRBJ1-2 TRBV6-2/TRBV6-3 11 ASSLEQGYGYT
TRBJ1-3 TRBV3-1/TRBV3-2 11 ASSLGQTHTIY
TRBJ1-1 TRBV6-5 13 ASRPTTGTGTEAF
TRBJ2-5 TRBV10-3 13 AISESGTAQETQY
TRBJ1-3 TRBV3-1/TRBV3-2 13 ASSPTGGSGNTIY
TRBJ1-4 TRBV19 17 ASSLNPGRVRATNEKLF
TRBJ2-7 TRBV7-3 13 ASSARTGVPYEQY
TRBJ2-3 TRBV11-3 13 ASSLVSGGPDTQY
TRBJ1-6 TRBV2 12 ASSLGSERSPLH
TRBJ2-3 TRBV9 14 ASSAYRDSFTDTQY
TRBJ1-6 TRBV7-9 14 ASSLAIGTGYSPLH
TRBJ2-7 TRBV11-2 10 ASSQTMYEQY
TRBJ2-3 TRBV6-5 12 ASSLGQGTDTQY
TRBJ2-5 TRBV5-1 13 ASSGSGGARETQY
TRBJ2-3 TRBV3-1/TRBV3-2 12 ASSRRGDTDTQY
TRBJ2-4 TRBV7-9 17 ASSLEHRGDLLAKNIQY
TRBJ1-4 TRBV5-1 13 ASSLGTGTNEKLF